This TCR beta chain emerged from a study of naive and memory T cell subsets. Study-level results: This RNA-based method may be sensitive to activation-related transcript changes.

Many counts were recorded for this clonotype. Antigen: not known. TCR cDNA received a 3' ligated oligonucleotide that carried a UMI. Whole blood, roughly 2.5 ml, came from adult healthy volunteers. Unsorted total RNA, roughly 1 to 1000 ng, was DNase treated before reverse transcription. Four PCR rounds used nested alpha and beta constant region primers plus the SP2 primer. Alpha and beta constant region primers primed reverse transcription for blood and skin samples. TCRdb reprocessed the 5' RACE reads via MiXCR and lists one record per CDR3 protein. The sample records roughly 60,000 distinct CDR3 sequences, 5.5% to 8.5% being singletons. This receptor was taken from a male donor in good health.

In DNA form, the CDR3 reads TGTGCCAGCAGTGCAGACGGGAGCTCCTACAATGAGCAGTTCTTC. Its translation is CASSADGSSYNEQFF. V is TRBV27 and J is TRBJ2-1, with D tentatively TRBD2 (6 bases). Trimming removed 5 bases from V and 0 bases from J, with 11 bases in between. In germline, CDR1 is MNHEY, CDR2 SMNVEV (reference sequence). The CDR3 has 15 amino acids.